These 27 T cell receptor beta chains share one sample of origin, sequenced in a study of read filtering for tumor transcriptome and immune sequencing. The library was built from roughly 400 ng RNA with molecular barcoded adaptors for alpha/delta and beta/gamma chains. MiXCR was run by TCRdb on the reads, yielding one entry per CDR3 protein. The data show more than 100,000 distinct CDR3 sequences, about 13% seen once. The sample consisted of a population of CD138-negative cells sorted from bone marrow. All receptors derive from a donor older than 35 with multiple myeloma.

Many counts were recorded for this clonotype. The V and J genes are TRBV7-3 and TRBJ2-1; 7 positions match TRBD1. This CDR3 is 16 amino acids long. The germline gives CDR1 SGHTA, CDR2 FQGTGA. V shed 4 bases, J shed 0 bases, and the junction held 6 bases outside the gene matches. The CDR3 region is CASSSPGQSSYNEQFF. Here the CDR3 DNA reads TGTGCCAGCAGCTCGCCGGGACAGAGCTCCTACAATGAGCAGTTCTTC.

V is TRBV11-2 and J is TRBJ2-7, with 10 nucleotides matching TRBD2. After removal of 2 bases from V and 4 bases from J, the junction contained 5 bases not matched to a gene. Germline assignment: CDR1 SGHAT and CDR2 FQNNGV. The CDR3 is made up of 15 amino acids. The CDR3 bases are TGTGCCAGCAGCTTATACGAGCGGGAGGGATACGAGCAGTACTTC. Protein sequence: CASSLYEREGYEQYF.

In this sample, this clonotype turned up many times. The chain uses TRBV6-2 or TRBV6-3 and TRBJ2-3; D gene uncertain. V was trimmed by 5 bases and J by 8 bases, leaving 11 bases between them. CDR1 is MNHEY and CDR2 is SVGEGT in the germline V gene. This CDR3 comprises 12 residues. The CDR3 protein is CASSTQRLTQYF. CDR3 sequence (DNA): TGTGCCAGCAGTACTCAAAGGCTTACGCAGTATTTT.

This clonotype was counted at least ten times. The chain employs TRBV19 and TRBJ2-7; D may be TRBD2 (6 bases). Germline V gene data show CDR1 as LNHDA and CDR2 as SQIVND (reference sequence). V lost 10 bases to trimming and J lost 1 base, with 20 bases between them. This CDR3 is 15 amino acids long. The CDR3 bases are TGTGCCACCTCGGCCGGTAGCGGCAAGTCCTACGAGCAGTACTTC. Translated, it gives CATSAGSGKSYEQYF.

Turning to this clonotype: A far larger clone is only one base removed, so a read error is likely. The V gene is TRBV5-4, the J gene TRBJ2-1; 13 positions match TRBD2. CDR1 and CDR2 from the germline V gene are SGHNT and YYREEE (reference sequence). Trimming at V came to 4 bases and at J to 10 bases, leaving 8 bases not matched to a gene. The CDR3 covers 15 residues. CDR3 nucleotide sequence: TGTGCCAGCAGCCCCGGGACTAGCGGGATGTACGAGCAGTTCTTC. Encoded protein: CASSPGTSGMYEQFF. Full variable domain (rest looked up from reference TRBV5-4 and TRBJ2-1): ETGVTQSPTHLIKTRGQQVTLRCSSQSGHNTVSWYQQALGQGPQFIFQYYREEENGRGNFPPRFSGLQFPNYSSELNVNALELDDSALYLCASSPGTSGMYEQFFGPGTRLTVL.

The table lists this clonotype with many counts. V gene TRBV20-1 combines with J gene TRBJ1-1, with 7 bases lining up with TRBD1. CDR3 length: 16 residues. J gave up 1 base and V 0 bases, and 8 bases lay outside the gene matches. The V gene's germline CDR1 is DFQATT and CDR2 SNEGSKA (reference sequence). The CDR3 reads CSARDLEGTANTEAFF. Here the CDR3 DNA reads TGCAGTGCTAGAGACCTGGAAGGGACAGCGAACACTGAAGCTTTCTTT.

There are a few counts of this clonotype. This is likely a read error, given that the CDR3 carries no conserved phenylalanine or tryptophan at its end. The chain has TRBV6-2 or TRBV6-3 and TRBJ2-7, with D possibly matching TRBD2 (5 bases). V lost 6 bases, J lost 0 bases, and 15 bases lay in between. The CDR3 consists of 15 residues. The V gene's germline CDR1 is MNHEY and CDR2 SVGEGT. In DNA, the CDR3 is TGTGCCAGCAGGATAGGAGGACGGAGCTCCTACGAGCAGTACTAC. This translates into CASRIGGRSSYEQYY.

CDR3 DNA: TGTGCCAGCAGTTTAGGGGACCCCGCCTACAATGAGCAGTTCTTC. This gives the protein CASSLGDPAYNEQFF. The gene calls are TRBV27 and TRBJ2-1; D tentatively fits TRBD1 or TRBD2 (5 bases each). Trimming stripped 2 bases from V and 2 bases from J, with 10 bases between. This CDR3 has 15 residues. The germline V gene has CDR1 MNHEY and CDR2 SMNVEV (reference sequence).

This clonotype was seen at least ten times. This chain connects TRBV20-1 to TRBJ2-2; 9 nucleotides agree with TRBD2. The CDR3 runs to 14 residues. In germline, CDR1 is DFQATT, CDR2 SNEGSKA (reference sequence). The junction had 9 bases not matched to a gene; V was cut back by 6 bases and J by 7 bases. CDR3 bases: TGCAGTGCCCTGGGCGGGAGGGCCGACGGGGAGCTGTTTTTT. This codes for CSALGGRADGELFF.

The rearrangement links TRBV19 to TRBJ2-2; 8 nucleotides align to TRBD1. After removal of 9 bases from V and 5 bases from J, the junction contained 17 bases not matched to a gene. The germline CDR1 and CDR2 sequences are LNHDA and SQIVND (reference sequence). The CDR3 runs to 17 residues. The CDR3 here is CASRDRTLWDKTGELFF. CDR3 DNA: TGTGCCAGCCGGGACAGGACGCTATGGGACAAGACCGGGGAGCTGTTTTTT.

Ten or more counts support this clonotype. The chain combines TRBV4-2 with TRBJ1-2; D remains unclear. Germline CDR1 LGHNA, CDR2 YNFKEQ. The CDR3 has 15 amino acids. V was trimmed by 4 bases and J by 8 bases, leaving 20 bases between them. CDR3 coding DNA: TGTGCCAGCAGCCTTTCTAAAATGGCCCCCAGGGGCTACACCTTC. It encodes CASSLSKMAPRGYTF.

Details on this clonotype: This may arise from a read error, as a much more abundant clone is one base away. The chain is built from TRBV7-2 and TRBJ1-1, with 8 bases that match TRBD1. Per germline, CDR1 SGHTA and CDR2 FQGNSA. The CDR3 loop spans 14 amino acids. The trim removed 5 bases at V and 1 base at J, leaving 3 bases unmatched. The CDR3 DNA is TGTGCCAGCAGCCTGGACAGGGCGAACACTGAAGCTTTCTTT. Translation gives CASSLDRANTEAFF.

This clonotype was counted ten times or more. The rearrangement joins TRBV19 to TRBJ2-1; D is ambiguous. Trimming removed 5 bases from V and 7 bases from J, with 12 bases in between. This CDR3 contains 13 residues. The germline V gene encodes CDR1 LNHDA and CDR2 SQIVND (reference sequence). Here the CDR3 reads CASSPPLGNEQFF. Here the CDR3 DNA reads TGTGCCAGTAGTCCCCCCCTGGGGAATGAGCAGTTCTTC.

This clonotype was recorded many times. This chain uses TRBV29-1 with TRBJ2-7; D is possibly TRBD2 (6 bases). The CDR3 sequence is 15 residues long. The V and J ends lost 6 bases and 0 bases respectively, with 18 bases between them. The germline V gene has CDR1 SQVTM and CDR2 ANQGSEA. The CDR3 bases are TGCAGCGTCACCCCTGGAGGGTCGATCTCCTACGAGCAGTACTTC. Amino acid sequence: CSVTPGGSISYEQYF.

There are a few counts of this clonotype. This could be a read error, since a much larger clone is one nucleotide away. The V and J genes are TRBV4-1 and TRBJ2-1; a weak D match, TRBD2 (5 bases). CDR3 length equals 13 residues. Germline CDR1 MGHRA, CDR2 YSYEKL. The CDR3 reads CASGQERENEQFF. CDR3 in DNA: TGCGCCAGCGGCCAAGAGAGGGAAAATGAGCAGTTCTTC.

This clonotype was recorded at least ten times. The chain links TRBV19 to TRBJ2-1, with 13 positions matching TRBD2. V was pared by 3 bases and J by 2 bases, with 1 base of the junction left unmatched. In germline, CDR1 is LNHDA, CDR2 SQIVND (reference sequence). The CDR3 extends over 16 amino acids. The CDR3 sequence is CASSMTSGGTYNEQFF. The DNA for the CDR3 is TGTGCCAGTAGTATGACTAGCGGGGGGACCTACAATGAGCAGTTCTTC.

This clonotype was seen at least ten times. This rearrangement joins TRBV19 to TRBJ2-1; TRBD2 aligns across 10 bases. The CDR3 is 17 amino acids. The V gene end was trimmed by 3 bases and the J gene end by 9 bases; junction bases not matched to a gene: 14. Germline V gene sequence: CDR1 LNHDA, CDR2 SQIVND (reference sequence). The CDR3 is CASSIEPRLAGPFEQFF. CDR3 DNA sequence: TGTGCCAGTAGTATTGAGCCAAGACTAGCGGGCCCCTTTGAGCAGTTCTTC.

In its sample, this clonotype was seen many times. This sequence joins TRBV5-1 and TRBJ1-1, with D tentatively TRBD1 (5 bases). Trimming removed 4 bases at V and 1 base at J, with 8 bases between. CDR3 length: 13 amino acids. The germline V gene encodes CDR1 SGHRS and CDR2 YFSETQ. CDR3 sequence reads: CASSTGRNTEAFF. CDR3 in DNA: TGCGCCAGCAGCACGGGACGGAACACTGAAGCTTTCTTT.

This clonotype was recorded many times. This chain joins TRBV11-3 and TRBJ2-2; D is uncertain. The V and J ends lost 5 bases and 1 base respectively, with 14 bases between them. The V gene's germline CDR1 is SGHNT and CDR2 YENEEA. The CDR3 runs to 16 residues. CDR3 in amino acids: CASSLMGNMNTGELFF. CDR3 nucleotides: TGTGCCAGCAGCCTGATGGGGAATATGAACACCGGGGAGCTGTTTTTT.

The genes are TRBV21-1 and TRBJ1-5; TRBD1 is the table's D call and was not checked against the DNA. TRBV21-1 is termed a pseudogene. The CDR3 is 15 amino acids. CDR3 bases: TGTGCCAGCAGCAAAGTCCGGCCCCTCGCTCAGCCCCAGCATTTT. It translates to CASSKVRPLAQPQHF.

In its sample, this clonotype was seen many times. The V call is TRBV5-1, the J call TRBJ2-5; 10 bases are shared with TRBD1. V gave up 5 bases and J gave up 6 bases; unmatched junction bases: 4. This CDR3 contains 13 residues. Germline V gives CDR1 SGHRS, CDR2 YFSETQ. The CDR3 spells CASRTGGGKTQYF. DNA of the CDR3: TGCGCCAGCAGGACAGGGGGCGGGAAGACCCAGTACTTC.

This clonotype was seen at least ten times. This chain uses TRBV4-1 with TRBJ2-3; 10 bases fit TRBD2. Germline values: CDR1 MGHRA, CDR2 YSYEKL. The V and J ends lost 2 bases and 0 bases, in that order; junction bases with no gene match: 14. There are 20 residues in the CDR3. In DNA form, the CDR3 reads TGCGCCAGCAGCCAACCACCGGGACTAGCGCGCCTGGCTAGCACAGATACGCAGTATTTT. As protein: CASSQPPGLARLASTDTQYF.

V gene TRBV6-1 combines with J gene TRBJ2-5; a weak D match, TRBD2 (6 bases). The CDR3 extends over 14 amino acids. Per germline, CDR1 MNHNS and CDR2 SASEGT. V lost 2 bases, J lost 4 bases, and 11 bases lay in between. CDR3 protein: CASSEWAGPETQYF. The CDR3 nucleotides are TGTGCCAGCAGTGAATGGGCGGGGCCAGAGACCCAGTACTTC.

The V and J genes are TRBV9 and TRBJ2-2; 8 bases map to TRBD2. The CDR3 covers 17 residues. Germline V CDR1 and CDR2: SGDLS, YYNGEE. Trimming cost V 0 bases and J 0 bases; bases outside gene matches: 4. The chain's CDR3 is CASSVVALAANTGELFF. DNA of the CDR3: TGTGCCAGCAGCGTAGTTGCACTAGCGGCGAACACCGGGGAGCTGTTTTTT.

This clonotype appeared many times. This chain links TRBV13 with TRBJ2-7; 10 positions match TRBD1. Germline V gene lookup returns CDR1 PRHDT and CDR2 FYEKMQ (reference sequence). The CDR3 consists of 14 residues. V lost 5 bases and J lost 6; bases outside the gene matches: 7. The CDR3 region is CASSPRQGAVEQYF. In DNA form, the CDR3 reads TGTGCCAGCAGCCCTCGACAGGGGGCGGTCGAGCAGTACTTC.

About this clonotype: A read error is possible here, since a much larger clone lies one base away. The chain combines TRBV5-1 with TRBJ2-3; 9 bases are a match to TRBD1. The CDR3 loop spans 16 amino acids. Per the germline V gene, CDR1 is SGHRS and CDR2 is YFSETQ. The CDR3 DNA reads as TGCGCCAGCAGCTTAGACGGACAGGGGATCACAGATACGCAGTGTTTT. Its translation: CASSLDGQGITDTQCF.

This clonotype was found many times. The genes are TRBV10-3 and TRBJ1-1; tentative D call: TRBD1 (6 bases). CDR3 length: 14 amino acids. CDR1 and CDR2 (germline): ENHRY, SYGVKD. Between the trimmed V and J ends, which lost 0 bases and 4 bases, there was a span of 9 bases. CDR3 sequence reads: CAISESGAVTEAFF. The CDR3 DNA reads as TGTGCCATCAGTGAGTCGGGGGCTGTCACTGAAGCTTTCTTT.